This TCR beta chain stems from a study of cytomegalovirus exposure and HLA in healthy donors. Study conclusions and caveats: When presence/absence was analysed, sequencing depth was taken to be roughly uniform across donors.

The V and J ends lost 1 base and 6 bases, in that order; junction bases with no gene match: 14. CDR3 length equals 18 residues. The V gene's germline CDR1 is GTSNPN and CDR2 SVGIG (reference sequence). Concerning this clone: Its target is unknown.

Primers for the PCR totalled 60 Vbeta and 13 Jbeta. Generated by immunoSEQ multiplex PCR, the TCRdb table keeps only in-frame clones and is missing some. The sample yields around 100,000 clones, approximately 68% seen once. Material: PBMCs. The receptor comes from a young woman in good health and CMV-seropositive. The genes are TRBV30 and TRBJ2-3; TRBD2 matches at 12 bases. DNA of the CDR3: TGTGCCTGGAGTGGCCTACCCTGGACTAGCGGGGTTGGGGATACGCAGTATTTT. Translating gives CAWSGLPWTSGVGDTQYF.